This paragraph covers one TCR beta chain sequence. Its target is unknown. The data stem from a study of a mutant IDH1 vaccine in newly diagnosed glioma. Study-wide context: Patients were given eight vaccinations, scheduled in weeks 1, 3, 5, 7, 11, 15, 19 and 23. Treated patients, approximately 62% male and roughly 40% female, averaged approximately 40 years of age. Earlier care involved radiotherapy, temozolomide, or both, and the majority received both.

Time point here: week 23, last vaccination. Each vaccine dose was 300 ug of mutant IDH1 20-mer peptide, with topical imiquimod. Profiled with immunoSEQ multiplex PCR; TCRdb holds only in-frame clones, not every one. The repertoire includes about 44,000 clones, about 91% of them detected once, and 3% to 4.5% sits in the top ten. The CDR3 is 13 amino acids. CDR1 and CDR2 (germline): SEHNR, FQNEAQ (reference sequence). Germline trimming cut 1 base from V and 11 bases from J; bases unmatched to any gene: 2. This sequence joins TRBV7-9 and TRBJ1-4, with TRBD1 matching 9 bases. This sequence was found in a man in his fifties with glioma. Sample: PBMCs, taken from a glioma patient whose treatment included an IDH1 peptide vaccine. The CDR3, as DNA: TGTGCCAGCAGCTTAGGGACAGGGGTGAAACTGTTTTTT. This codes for CASSLGTGVKLFF.